This TCR beta chain is from a study of technical replicates of blood from a few donors (dated by TCRdb to the late 2010s). Library preparation was by the immunoSEQ multiplex PCR assay. TCRdb stores this immuneACCESS table with in-frame sequences only. Part of the clones is absent; in the studies checked, under half of the shortfall reflects unresolved V genes, and no reason is known for the rest. This sample lists under 85,000 clones; roughly 93% were detected once. Roughly 0.36% of the sample goes to the ten largest clones. Only a few counts were recorded for this clone. Its antigen is not yet known. No clone much larger than this one lies a single base away; base qualities are absent. Taken from the germline V gene, the CDR1 and CDR2 loops are SNHLY and FYNNEI. Trimming at the junction amounts to 3 bases on V and 5 bases on J, and the germline ends lie 7 bases apart. From cysteine to phenylalanine, the CDR3 is 12 amino acids long. The sequence is cut down to CDR3 DNA, 36 bases in frame from base 1.

This TCR derives from a human donor in good health. The rearranged chain carries TRBV2 and TRBJ1-2, with the D gene too uncertain to name. Sequenced material: T cells isolated from PBMCs. The CDR3 protein sequence reads: CASSDGGYGYTF. DNA sequence: TGTGCCAGCAGTGACGGAGGATATGGCTACACCTTC.